The 9 T cell receptor beta chains below all came from one sample that was sequenced in a study of cytotoxic CD8 clonotypes in ibrutinib-treated CLL. Assay used: immunoSEQ multiplex PCR; TCRdb lists only in-frame clones, some missing. The sample lists 150,000 to 200,000 clones; roughly four fifths were seen once. Material: PBMCs, obtained after 12 months of ibrutinib treatment. These receptors were taken from a human donor with chronic lymphocytic leukemia.

The DNA of the CDR3 is TGTGCCAGTAGAATGGAGTTAGCGGGAGTCCGGGAGCAGTTCTTC. Amino acid sequence: CASRMELAGVREQFF. The chain joins TRBV19 to TRBJ2-1; TRBD2 agrees at 9 bases. J lost 10 bases, V lost 6 bases, and 13 bases had no gene match. This CDR3 contains 15 residues. CDR1 LNHDA and CDR2 SQIVND come from the germline V gene (reference sequence).

This clone was observed once. The rearrangement uses TRBV28 and TRBJ1-2, with a tentative D call TRBD1 (6 bases). Trimming took off 3 bases at V and 4 bases at J, with 18 bases between the two ends. The CDR3 covers 16 residues. In germline, CDR1 is MDHEN, CDR2 SYDVKM. The CDR3 loop reads CASSFSGTLTLYGYTF. The CDR3 nucleotides read TGTGCCAGCAGTTTCTCCGGGACACTTACCCTCTATGGCTACACCTTC.

CDR3: CASSFGPSGRGYQPQHF. As DNA, the CDR3 is TGTGCCAGCAGTTTCGGTCCGTCGGGTAGGGGGTATCAGCCCCAGCATTTT. The chain carries TRBV27 and TRBJ1-5; a weak D match, TRBD1 (6 bases). The germline V gene has CDR1 MNHEY and CDR2 SMNVEV (reference sequence). V gave up 3 bases and J gave up 5 bases, with 20 bases separating them. The CDR3 length is 17 residues.

There are a few counts of this clone. V and J are TRBV2 and TRBJ1-2; D possibly corresponds to TRBD1 (5 bases). The CDR3 is 13 amino acids. Trimming left V 7 bases short and J 4 bases short, with 13 bases between. CDR1 is SNHLY and CDR2 is FYNNEI in the germline V gene. CDR3 amino acids: CASMDRDGYGYTF. The CDR3 nucleotides are TGTGCCAGCATGGACCGGGACGGCTATGGCTACACCTTC. Based on the CDR3 plus reference TRBV2 and TRBJ1-2, the full variable domain is EPEVTQTPSHQVTQMGQEVILRCVPISNHLYFYWYRQILGQKVEFLVSFYNNEISEKSEIFDDQFSVERPDGSNFTLKIRSTKLEDSAMYFCASMDRDGYGYTFGSGTRLTVV.

The chain recombines TRBV12-5 with TRBJ1-1, with 10 bases aligning to TRBD1. CDR3 length: 17 amino acids. Germline values: CDR1 LGHNT, CDR2 FRNRAP. Trimming cost V 2 bases and J 11 bases; bases outside gene matches: 17. The CDR3 DNA sequence: TGTGCTAGTGGTTTGCCGGGGGACAGGGGACTCCCCTGGGCGGCTTTCTTT. It specifies CASGLPGDRGLPWAAFF. Supplemented by reference TRBV12-5 and TRBJ1-1, the full variable domain reads DARVTQTPRHKVTEMGQEVTMRCQPILGHNTVFWYRQTMMQGLELLAYFRNRAPLDDSGMPKDRFSAEMPDATLATLKIQPSEPRDSAVYFCASGLPGDRGLPWAAFFGQGTRLTVV.

The chain is built from TRBV27 and TRBJ1-1; no reliable D call. Trimming pared 8 bases from V and 4 bases from J, leaving 17 bases between. CDR3 length: 14 residues. Germline loops: CDR1 MNHEY, CDR2 SMNVEV (reference sequence). CDR3 sequence: CASGRGHRVTEAFF. Here the CDR3 DNA reads TGTGCCAGCGGCCGTGGGCATCGGGTCACTGAAGCTTTCTTT.

The V call is TRBV6-5, the J call TRBJ2-1; TRBD2 agrees at 10 bases. The CDR3 runs to 14 residues. With V trimmed by 6 bases and J by 7 bases, 6 bases remained unmatched. Germline V gene lookup returns CDR1 MNHEY and CDR2 SVGAGI. As DNA, the CDR3 is TGTGCCAGCAGCAAAGCGGGGGGGCAGAATGAGCAGTTCTTC. Amino acids: CASSKAGGQNEQFF.

The gene calls are TRBV19 and TRBJ1-2; 8 positions agree with TRBD1. The CDR3 is 16 residues long. Germline-derived CDR1 and CDR2 are LNHDA and SQIVND (reference sequence). V was pared by 5 bases and J by 0 bases, with 8 bases of the junction left unmatched. The CDR3 sequence is CASSLTGGSANYGYTF. The CDR3 DNA is TGTGCCAGTAGTCTTACAGGGGGGAGTGCTAACTATGGCTACACCTTC. Supplemented by reference TRBV19 and TRBJ1-2, the full variable domain reads DGGITQSPKYLFRKEGQNVTLSCEQNLNHDAMYWYRQDPGQGLRLIYYSQIVNDFQKGDIAEGYSVSREKKESFPLTVTSAQKNPTAFYLCASSLTGGSANYGYTFGSGTRLTVV.

The V and J genes are TRBV9 and TRBJ1-1; D remains ambiguous. CDR3 size: 14 residues. V lost 0 bases to trimming and J lost 1 base, with 7 bases between them. Germline CDR1 SGDLS, CDR2 YYNGEE. CDR3 DNA sequence: TGTGCCAGCAGCGTAGGCCCGGAGAACACTGAAGCTTTCTTT. As protein: CASSVGPENTEAFF.